This is a list of T cell receptor beta chains from one sample in a study of CD8+ T cells in alopecia areata. Using immunoSEQ multiplex PCR, the repertoire was profiled, and TCRdb retains in-frame clones only, with some absent. The sample lists some 120,000 clones; around 53% were seen once. The starting material was CD8+ T cells sorted from blood, obtained at week 24, from a patient treated with tofacitinib. These receptors were taken from a human donor with alopecia areata. CDR3s include the opening cysteine and the closing phenylalanine or tryptophan. The order of the fields is V gene, clone size, J gene, D gene, CDR3 protein, CDR3 DNA. The D gene is left open where the match is weak. Clone size is stated in some rows and not others, as once, few, many or a class when expanded.

v_call: TRBV30
clone_size: -
j_call: TRBJ1-2
d_call: -
cdr3_aa: CAWSTSWDRGYTF
cdr3_nt: TGTGCCTGGAGCACGTCATGGGATCGAGGCTACACCTTC

v_call: TRBV27
clone_size: -
j_call: TRBJ1-2
d_call: TRBD1
cdr3_aa: CASRTTGAWGYTF
cdr3_nt: TGTGCCAGCAGGACCACAGGGGCTTGGGGCTACACCTTC

v_call: TRBV9
clone_size: -
j_call: TRBJ1-6
d_call: TRBD1
cdr3_aa: CASSEQGGGSPLHF
cdr3_nt: TGTGCCAGCAGCGAACAGGGGGGCGGATCACCCCTCCACTTT

v_call: TRBV4-3
clone_size: -
j_call: TRBJ2-7
d_call: -
cdr3_aa: CASSHRDSPNEQYF
cdr3_nt: TGCGCCAGCAGCCACCGGGACTCCCCCAACGAGCAGTACTTC

v_call: TRBV9
clone_size: -
j_call: TRBJ2-4
d_call: -
cdr3_aa: CASSVQGEDIQYF
cdr3_nt: TGTGCCAGCAGCGTACAGGGGGAGGACATTCAGTACTTC

v_call: TRBV10-3
clone_size: -
j_call: TRBJ2-7
d_call: -
cdr3_aa: CAISDLEEQYF
cdr3_nt: TGTGCCATCAGTGATTTGGAGGAGCAGTACTTC

v_call: TRBV6-5
clone_size: few
j_call: TRBJ2-7
d_call: -
cdr3_aa: CASTGAGEQYF
cdr3_nt: TGTGCCAGCACGGGGGCTGGAGAGCAGTACTTC

v_call: TRBV6-5
clone_size: few
j_call: TRBJ2-2
d_call: -
cdr3_aa: CASSLQNTGELFF
cdr3_nt: TGTGCCAGCTCACTACAGAACACCGGGGAGCTGTTTTTT

v_call: TRBV19
clone_size: -
j_call: TRBJ2-1
d_call: -
cdr3_aa: CASSALQGPREQFF
cdr3_nt: TGTGCCAGTAGTGCGCTACAGGGCCCCCGTGAGCAGTTCTTC

v_call: TRBV11-2
clone_size: -
j_call: TRBJ1-1
d_call: -
cdr3_aa: CASSLVGEGVTEAFF
cdr3_nt: TGTGCCAGCAGCTTGGTAGGGGAGGGGGTCACTGAAGCTTTCTTT

v_call: TRBV6-5
clone_size: -
j_call: TRBJ2-5
d_call: -
cdr3_aa: CASSGTPEGVDQYF
cdr3_nt: TGTGCCAGCAGCGGGACTCCAGAAGGGGTTGACCAGTACTTC

v_call: TRBV29-1
clone_size: few
j_call: TRBJ1-1
d_call: -
cdr3_aa: CSVVAGFGAEAFF
cdr3_nt: TGCAGCGTTGTGGCAGGGTTTGGGGCTGAAGCTTTCTTT

v_call: TRBV13
clone_size: -
j_call: TRBJ2-7
d_call: -
cdr3_aa: CASSFQGYEQYF
cdr3_nt: TGTGCCAGCAGCTTCCAGGGGTACGAGCAGTACTTC

v_call: TRBV30
clone_size: few
j_call: TRBJ1-1
d_call: -
cdr3_aa: CAWSQGLNTEAFF
cdr3_nt: TGTGCCTGGAGCCAAGGGTTGAACACTGAAGCTTTCTTT

v_call: TRBV29-1
clone_size: -
j_call: TRBJ2-5
d_call: -
cdr3_aa: CSVEDWPLTRENQETQYF
cdr3_nt: TGCAGCGTTGAAGATTGGCCCCTGACGAGGGAGAACCAAGAGACCCAGTACTTC

v_call: TRBV13
clone_size: -
j_call: TRBJ2-5
d_call: -
cdr3_aa: CASSLLRETQYF
cdr3_nt: TGTGCCAGTTCCCTGCTGCGGGAGACCCAGTACTTC

v_call: TRBV5-5
clone_size: -
j_call: TRBJ2-7
d_call: -
cdr3_aa: CASTFSKGRREQYF
cdr3_nt: TGTGCCAGCACCTTCTCTAAAGGGAGGCGCGAGCAGTACTTC

v_call: TRBV5-6
clone_size: -
j_call: TRBJ1-1
d_call: TRBD1
cdr3_aa: CASSWGTGGGTEAFF
cdr3_nt: TGTGCCAGCAGCTGGGGGACAGGGGGCGGCACTGAAGCTTTCTTT

v_call: TRBV19
clone_size: few
j_call: TRBJ2-7
d_call: TRBD1
cdr3_aa: CASSSRETGFYEQYF
cdr3_nt: TGTGCCAGTAGTAGCCGTGAGACAGGGTTCTACGAGCAGTACTTC

v_call: TRBV7-2
clone_size: -
j_call: TRBJ2-3
d_call: -
cdr3_aa: CASSLVSGTDTQYF
cdr3_nt: TGTGCCAGCAGCTTAGTTTCAGGCACAGATACGCAGTATTTT

v_call: TRBV30
clone_size: -
j_call: TRBJ2-2
d_call: TRBD1
cdr3_aa: CARNLGQGKTGELFF
cdr3_nt: TGTGCCCGGAACCTTGGACAGGGAAAGACCGGGGAGCTGTTTTTT

v_call: TRBV15
clone_size: -
j_call: TRBJ2-7
d_call: TRBD2
cdr3_aa: CATSTSGAFNYEQYF
cdr3_nt: TGTGCCACCAGCACTAGCGGGGCTTTCAACTACGAGCAGTACTTC

v_call: TRBV25-1
clone_size: -
j_call: TRBJ1-3
d_call: -
cdr3_aa: CASSEFGSISGNTIYF
cdr3_nt: TGTGCCAGCAGTGAATTCGGGAGTATCTCTGGAAACACCATATATTTT